Listed below are T cell receptor beta chains from one sample, sequenced in a study of T cells in Graves' hyperthyroidism and ophthalmopathy. MiXCR, run by TCRdb on the multiplex PCR reads, gives a single entry per CDR3 protein. This sample has nearly 600,000 distinct CDR3 sequences; approximately 14% occur once, and the top ten carry over 6%. Sequenced sample: blood. The receptors derive from a woman younger than 35 with Graves' ophthalmopathy. Both conserved end residues are part of each CDR3. Fields, in order: V gene, D gene, J gene, clone size, CDR3 protein, CDR3 DNA. The D gene is left open where the match is weak. Rows give clone size only sometimes, using once, few, many, or a class for an expanded clone.

TRBV29-1	TRBD1	TRBJ2-7	many	CSVADRGNYEQYF	TGCAGCGTTGCGGACAGGGGGAACTACGAGCAGTACTTC
TRBV11-2	TRBD1	TRBJ2-7	few	CASSLDRRTGKKYF	TGTGCCAGCAGCTTAGATCGTAGGACAGGGAAGAAGTACTTC
TRBV7-8	-	TRBJ2-5	many	CASSRGGRETQYF	TGTGCCAGCAGCCGAGGGGGGAGAGAGACCCAGTACTTC
TRBV14	TRBD1	TRBJ2-1	few	CASSPHRLPGGEQFF	TGTGCCAGCAGCCCCCACAGGTTACCAGGGGGTGAGCAGTTCTTC
TRBV20-1	-	TRBJ2-7	-	CSAKDVGGGDEQYF	TGCAGTGCTAAAGATGTTGGAGGGGGGGACGAGCAGTACTTC
TRBV9	-	TRBJ1-5	few	CASSVGVGASNQPQHF	TGTGCCAGCAGCGTAGGGGTAGGGGCTAGCAATCAGCCCCAGCATTTT
TRBV30	TRBD2	TRBJ2-3	-	CAWSQTSGNTDTQYF	TGTGCCTGGAGTCAGACTAGCGGGAACACAGATACGCAGTATTTT
TRBV27	-	TRBJ2-5	many	CASSHGGIETQYF	TGTGCCAGCAGCCATGGGGGAATAGAGACCCAGTACTTC
TRBV11-3	TRBD2	TRBJ2-5	-	CASSSNKLAGGQETQYF	TGTGCCAGCAGCTCCAATAAACTAGCGGGAGGACAAGAGACCCAGTACTTC
TRBV5-6	-	TRBJ2-4	few	CASNQVGAAKNIQYF	TGTGCCAGCAACCAAGTCGGGGCAGCCAAAAACATTCAGTACTTC
TRBV6-1	-	TRBJ2-7	many	CASSEALYYEQYF	TGTGCCAGCAGTGAAGCGCTTTACTACGAGCAGTACTTC
TRBV15	-	TRBJ1-2	-	CATSRPNILGKGEEGYTF	TGTGCCACCAGCAGACCAAATATCCTGGGAAAGGGGGAGGAAGGCTACACCTTC
TRBV30	-	TRBJ2-2	many	CAWSVLKGTGELFF	TGTGCCTGGAGTGTTCTCAAGGGCACCGGGGAGCTGTTTTTT
TRBV18	-	TRBJ2-1	many	CASSPMGANEQFF	TGTGCCAGCTCACCAATGGGGGCGAATGAGCAGTTCTTC
TRBV27	TRBD2	TRBJ2-1	many	CASSFQREDNEQFF	TGTGCCAGCAGTTTCCAGCGGGAAGACAATGAGCAGTTCTTC
TRBV16	-	TRBJ2-7	many	CASSTLGAQYEQYF	TGTGCCAGCAGCACATTGGGGGCGCAGTACGAGCAGTACTTC
TRBV7-8	TRBD2	TRBJ2-1	-	CASSPTWMSSGSSGVSSSYNEQFF	TGCGCCAGCAGCCCAACTTGGATGTCTAGCGGGAGTAGTGGAGTATCCAGCTCCTACAATGAGCAGTTCTTC
TRBV7-8	-	TRBJ1-4	few	CASSLEFTPNEKLFF	TGTGCCAGCAGCTTAGAGTTCACCCCTAATGAAAAACTGTTTTTT
TRBV11-2	-	TRBJ1-1	many	CASSPGKGAKGNTEAFF	TGTGCCAGCAGCCCTGGGAAGGGAGCGAAGGGGAACACTGAAGCTTTCTTT
TRBV4-1	-	TRBJ2-7	many	CASSQHDRTYEQYF	TGCGCCAGCAGCCAACATGACAGAACTTACGAGCAGTACTTC
TRBV9	TRBD1	TRBJ1-1	-	CASSVSDRGGTEAFF	TGTGCCAGCAGCGTAAGTGACAGGGGTGGGACTGAAGCTTTCTTT
TRBV27	TRBD2	TRBJ2-7	-	CASSLYLAGEQYF	TGTGCCAGCAGTTTATACCTAGCGGGCGAACAGTACTTC
TRBV4-2	-	TRBJ2-5	-	CASSQETGTQETQYF	TGTGCCAGCAGCCAAGAAACAGGGACCCAAGAGACCCAGTACTTC
TRBV4-1	-	TRBJ2-1	many	CASSQERVSSYNEQFF	TGCGCCAGCAGCCAAGAGCGGGTGAGCTCCTACAATGAGCAGTTCTTC
TRBV27	-	TRBJ1-6	many	CASSLSQGLVSPLHF	TGTGCCAGCAGTTTATCGCAGGGCCTTGTCTCACCCCTCCACTTT
TRBV28	-	TRBJ1-4	many	CASSLFGSETLFF	TGTGCCAGCAGTTTGTTTGGTTCCGAGACACTGTTTTTT
TRBV7-3	TRBD2	TRBJ2-1	many	CASSSREAAGGPLHEQFF	TGTGCCAGCAGCTCCCGGGAGGCGGCGGGAGGGCCCTTGCATGAGCAGTTCTTC
TRBV28	TRBD1	TRBJ2-6	-	CASSWGQGASGANVLTF	TGTGCCAGCAGCTGGGGACAGGGGGCATCTGGGGCCAACGTCCTGACTTTC
TRBV2	-	TRBJ1-1	many	CASSLGAGTEAFF	TGTGCCAGCAGTCTAGGGGCCGGGACTGAAGCTTTCTTT